This TCR beta chain stems from a study of cytomegalovirus exposure and HLA in healthy donors. The study, taken as a whole, reports: Among TCR beta chains of equal frequency, HLA-associated ones were more clonally expanded in a later analysis. Through in vitro validation, three CMV-associated chains were shown to be specific for CMV antigens. Because they were indistinguishable, some V segments, including TRBV6-2 and TRBV6-3, were excluded.

Concerning this clone: The antigen is not known.

CDR1 and CDR2 from the germline V gene are SNHLY and FYNNEI. The V gene lost 6 bases and the J gene lost 0 bases, with 11 bases spanning the gap. This CDR3 region has 15 residues. This PCR relied on a set of 60 Vbeta primers and 13 Jbeta primers. Study processing details: The count from a later analysis was 79 million or so unique TCR beta chains, some 11 million of them shared. Assay: immunoSEQ multiplex PCR; the TCRdb copy retains only in-frame clones and omits some. V and J calls and clone size are as listed in that table; D and trimming were resolved from the DNA. This sample yields 100,000 or so clones, of which roughly 69% are seen a single time; more than 2% belongs to the top ten.

The sample was PBMCs. The receptor's source is a human donor in good health. The rearrangement links TRBV2 to TRBJ1-4; a possible D gene is TRBD1 (5 bases). The CDR3, as DNA: TGTGCCAGCAGGGCAGGGCCCGCAACTAATGAAAAACTGTTTTTT. This gives the protein CASRAGPATNEKLFF.